These 21 T cell receptor beta chains came from one sample sequenced in a study of T cell changes during pregnancy in multiple sclerosis. Assay used: immunoSEQ multiplex PCR; TCRdb lists only in-frame clones, some missing. The repertoire holds roughly 25,000 clones, with around nine tenths as singletons. The sequences come from CD4+ T cells from peripheral blood mononuclear cells, collected in the first trimester of pregnancy. The origin of the receptors is a female donor in good health, enrolled as a control in a pregnancy study.

V gene TRBV7-8 combines with J gene TRBJ2-7; 8 bases line up with TRBD2. This CDR3 has 16 residues. The V segment lost 5 bases and the J segment 2 bases; nucleotides outside the gene matches: 11. From germline, CDR1 is SGHVS and CDR2 FQNEAQ. In DNA form, the CDR3 reads TGTGCCAGCAGCCCGCACGGGGGGGGGCCGACCTACGAGCAGTACTTC. It specifies CASSPHGGGPTYEQYF.

The chain uses TRBV5-1 and TRBJ2-7, with TRBD1 as a possible D gene (6 bases). The V and J ends lost 0 bases and 2 bases respectively, with 15 bases between them. This CDR3 spans 16 amino acids. Germline V gene lookup returns CDR1 SGHRS and CDR2 YFSETQ. The DNA of the CDR3 is TGCGCCAGCAGCTTGGGAGGCCGGGACAACACCTACGAGCAGTACTTC. It is translated as CASSLGGRDNTYEQYF.

This clone was recorded once. The rearrangement joins TRBV5-5 to TRBJ2-7; 7 nucleotides agree with TRBD1. Germline assignment: CDR1 SGHKS and CDR2 YYEKEE (reference sequence). With V trimmed by 2 bases and J by 0 bases, 8 bases remained unmatched. This CDR3 is 16 amino acids long. CDR3 in amino acids: CASSFLTGPTSYEQYF. In nucleotides, the CDR3 is TGTGCCAGCAGCTTCCTGACAGGGCCAACCTCCTACGAGCAGTACTTC.

This clone has more than one count but fewer than ten. The chain employs TRBV30 and TRBJ1-6, with 10 positions matching TRBD1. Trimming took 3 bases from V and 9 from J; bases not matched to a gene: 11. This CDR3 region has 16 residues. Germline V CDR1 and CDR2: GTSNPN, SVGIG (reference sequence). CDR3 nucleotide sequence: TGTGCCTGGAGCCGAGACAGGGGGCTCCGGTCTTCACCCCTCCACTTT. It yields the protein CAWSRDRGLRSSPLHF.

The V and J genes are TRBV9 and TRBJ1-2; TRBD1 aligns across 8 bases. Germline V gene data show CDR1 as SGDLS and CDR2 as YYNGEE. The CDR3 runs 15 residues. V was pared by 0 bases and J by 5 bases, with 6 bases of the junction left unmatched. The CDR3, as DNA: TGTGCCAGCAGCGTAGGACAGGGGTCGACGTATGGCTACACCTTC. Translating gives CASSVGQGSTYGYTF.

The V and J genes are TRBV11-1 and TRBJ2-5; 11 bases fit TRBD2. The V and J ends lost 3 bases and 5 bases, in that order; junction bases with no gene match: 11. The CDR3 spans 17 residues. Germline V gives CDR1 SGHAT, CDR2 FQDESV (reference sequence). The CDR3 region is CASSFRTSGLSQETQYF. CDR3 coding DNA: TGTGCCAGCAGCTTTCGGACTAGCGGGCTTAGTCAGGAGACCCAGTACTTC.

This clone turned up a few times. The chain is built from TRBV5-1 and TRBJ1-1; possibly TRBD1 for D (6 bases). The CDR3 extends over 13 amino acids. Germline V lookup: CDR1 SGHRS, CDR2 YFSETQ. V was clipped by 5 bases and J by 7 bases, with 15 bases between them. The CDR3 is CASRPGQTNEAFF. The CDR3 DNA is TGCGCCAGCAGACCGGGACAAACAAATGAAGCTTTCTTT. Variable domain in full (rest from reference TRBV5-1 and TRBJ1-1): KAGVTQTPRYLIKTRGQQVTLSCSPISGHRSVSWYQQTPGQGLQFLFEYFSETQRNKGNFPGRFSGRQFSNSRSEMNVSTLELGDSALYLCASRPGQTNEAFFGQGTRLTVV.

Written as DNA, the CDR3 is TGTGCCTGCTACAGGGGAACTAATGAAAAACTGTTTTTT. Translation gives CACYRGTNEKLFF. The chain has TRBV30 and TRBJ1-4; 7 bases fit TRBD1. V shed 6 bases and J 1 base; nucleotides not matched to a gene: 2. Germline values: CDR1 GTSNPN, CDR2 SVGIG (reference sequence). CDR3 length equals 13 residues.

In this sample, this clone turned up a few times. The V gene is TRBV7-8, the J gene TRBJ1-5; D possibly corresponds to TRBD1 (6 bases). CDR1 and CDR2 from the germline V gene are SGHVS and FQNEAQ. The CDR3 length is 15 residues. Trimming pared 5 bases from V and 4 bases from J, leaving 15 bases between. The CDR3 coding sequence is TGTGCCAGCAGCCCTGAACAGGGTGCTAATCAGCCCCAGCATTTT. Its protein is CASSPEQGANQPQHF.

V and J are TRBV7-3 and TRBJ2-1; the D is unclear. Germline CDR1 is SGHTA and CDR2 is FQGTGA. With 5 bases removed from V and 6 bases from J, the gap between germline ends came to 8 bases. This CDR3 has 12 amino acids. The CDR3 sequence is CASSQYGNEQFF. The CDR3 DNA is TGTGCCAGCAGCCAATACGGCAATGAGCAGTTCTTC. The full variable domain, its missing parts supplied by reference TRBV7-3 and TRBJ2-1, is GAGVSQTPSNKVTEKGKYVELRCDPISGHTALYWYRQSLGQGPEFLIYFQGTGAADDSGLPNDRFFAVRPEGSVSTLKIQRTERGDSAVYLCASSQYGNEQFFGPGTRLTVL.

This chain connects TRBV5-1 to TRBJ2-5; D call uncertain. Germline CDR1 is SGHRS and CDR2 is YFSETQ. V lost 1 base and J 1 base, leaving 5 bases between the germline ends. The CDR3 sequence is 13 residues long. In DNA, the CDR3 is TGCGCCAGCAGCTTGCGGTTCCAAGAGACCCAGTACTTC. Its protein is CASSLRFQETQYF.

The V and J genes are TRBV28 and TRBJ2-3; 8 nucleotides match TRBD1. The CDR3 spans 14 residues. Unmatched junction bases numbered 5, after V lost 5 bases and J lost 4 bases. CDR1 and CDR2 (germline): MDHEN, SYDVKM. The CDR3, as DNA: TGTGCCAGCAGTCTCCAGGGGGCTGCAGATACGCAGTATTTT. Protein product: CASSLQGAADTQYF.

The rearrangement uses TRBV18 and TRBJ2-3, with TRBD2 matching over 11 bases. Unmatched junction bases numbered 2, after V lost 1 base and J lost 2 bases. CDR3 length: 16 residues. The V gene's germline CDR1 is KGHSH and CDR2 LQKENI. This CDR3 reads CASSPLAGGITDTQYF. The CDR3 nucleotides are TGTGCCAGCTCACCACTAGCGGGGGGGATCACAGATACGCAGTATTTT.

V is TRBV7-2 and J is TRBJ1-2; TRBD1 matches at 7 bases. This CDR3 region has 14 residues. The V segment lost 5 bases and the J segment 4 bases; nucleotides outside the gene matches: 7. In germline, CDR1 is SGHTA, CDR2 FQGNSA. The CDR3 nucleotides read TGTGCCAGCAGCCCCAACCGGGACAGCTATGGCTACACCTTC. Residues: CASSPNRDSYGYTF.

This chain joins TRBV5-1 and TRBJ2-3; no firm D call. The CDR3 has 16 amino acids. Germline CDR1 reads SGHRS; CDR2 reads YFSETQ. V lost 6 bases, J lost 6 bases, and 23 bases lay in between. CDR3 DNA: TGCGCCAGCAAGCCCGCCCCGATTGGTGGTGTTGATACGCAGTATTTT. Translated, it gives CASKPAPIGGVDTQYF. The full variable domain, with the rest looked up from reference TRBV5-1 and TRBJ2-3, is KAGVTQTPRYLIKTRGQQVTLSCSPISGHRSVSWYQQTPGQGLQFLFEYFSETQRNKGNFPGRFSGRQFSNSRSEMNVSTLELGDSALYLCASKPAPIGGVDTQYFGPGTRLTVL.

V and J are TRBV6-1 and TRBJ1-5; D unresolved. Trimming took off 1 base at V and 6 bases at J, with 16 bases between the two ends. Germline V gene sequence: CDR1 MNHNS, CDR2 SASEGT. The CDR3 contains 16 residues. CDR3 region: CASSEDRRGLGQPQHF. DNA for the CDR3: TGTGCCAGCAGTGAAGATAGACGGGGTTTAGGTCAGCCCCAGCATTTT.

The rearrangement joins TRBV15 to TRBJ2-1; no definite D call. Trimming left V 0 bases short and J 8 bases short, with 8 bases between. The CDR3 sequence is 13 residues long. Germline V lookup: CDR1 LNHNV, CDR2 YYDKDF (reference sequence). The CDR3 sequence is CATSRDIRDEQFF. The CDR3 DNA reads TGTGCCACCAGCAGAGATATCCGCGATGAGCAGTTCTTC.

V usage is TRBV28 and J usage is TRBJ1-2, with D maybe TRBD1 (6 bases). Per the germline V gene, CDR1 is MDHEN and CDR2 is SYDVKM. V lost 2 bases, J lost 4 bases, and 23 bases lay in between. This CDR3 has 18 amino acids. The CDR3 nucleotides read TGTGCCAGCAGTTTAAGCTTTATCCGACAGGAGTCCTTCTATGGCTACACCTTC. This codes for CASSLSFIRQESFYGYTF.

The chain combines TRBV2 with TRBJ2-5, with 7 bases fitting TRBD2. Germline-derived CDR1 and CDR2 are SNHLY and FYNNEI. The V and J ends lost 7 bases and 0 bases, in that order; junction bases with no gene match: 5. The length of the CDR3 is 14 residues. CDR3 DNA sequence: TGTGCCAGCAACGGGCTAGCGGACCAAGAGACCCAGTACTTC. It translates to CASNGLADQETQYF. The full variable domain, its missing parts supplied by reference TRBV2 and TRBJ2-5, is EPEVTQTPSHQVTQMGQEVILRCVPISNHLYFYWYRQILGQKVEFLVSFYNNEISEKSEIFDDQFSVERPDGSNFTLKIRSTKLEDSAMYFCASNGLADQETQYFGPGTRLLVL.

As for this clone: The junction shows a germline mismatch at one end, possibly a read error. V is TRBV5-1 and J is TRBJ1-2, with 7 positions matching TRBD1. Germline V gene data show CDR1 as SGHRS and CDR2 as YFSETQ. The CDR3 is 15 amino acids. The CDR3 DNA reads as TGCGCCAGCAGATTGGATGTTGGAGGGGGCGATGGCTACACCTTC. The encoded protein is CASRLDVGGGDGYTF.

The chain's CDR3 is CASSWGDRNTGELFF. DNA for the CDR3: TGTGCCAGCAGTTGGGGGGACAGAAACACCGGGGAGCTGTTTTTT. The chain links TRBV28 to TRBJ2-2, with a weak D call TRBD1 (7 bases). This CDR3 contains 15 residues. The V and J ends lost 4 bases and 2 bases respectively, with 11 bases between them. Germline CDR1 MDHEN, CDR2 SYDVKM.